Below, 13 T cell receptor beta chains from the same sample are listed, as sequenced in a study of CD8+ T cells in alopecia areata. Reverse transcription of extracted RNA yielded cDNA, which provided the sequencing template. Measured with immunoSEQ multiplex PCR; TCRdb has only the in-frame clones, and not every one. The table lists about 160,000 clones, 85% to 90% of them singletons. This specimen was CD8+ T cells sorted from blood, taken at week 0. The receptor source for this set is a human donor with alopecia areata.

The chain couples TRBV4-1 to TRBJ1-2; D is undetermined. The V end was cut by 2 bases, the J end by 0 bases, with 10 bases between. Germline V CDR1 and CDR2: MGHRA, YSYEKL. The CDR3 consists of 15 residues. The CDR3: CASSQSDGSNYGYTF. The CDR3 DNA sequence: TGCGCCAGCAGCCAATCCGACGGTTCTAACTATGGCTACACCTTC.

V is TRBV5-4 and J is TRBJ2-3, with 9 positions matching TRBD2. The CDR3 is 16 residues long. The germline V gene encodes CDR1 SGHNT and CDR2 YYREEE (reference sequence). V shed 3 bases and J 6 bases; nucleotides not matched to a gene: 11. The CDR3 region has the DNA TGTGCCAGCAGCTGGGGGTCCGGGACTAGCCATGATACGCAGTATTTT. Translating it yields CASSWGSGTSHDTQYF.

V gene TRBV4-1 combines with J gene TRBJ2-2; D gene ambiguous. V lost 1 base and J lost 6, with 3 bases in between. CDR1 and CDR2 (germline): MGHRA, YSYEKL. The CDR3 sequence is 12 residues long. CDR3 sequence: CASSQVPGELFF. Written as DNA, the CDR3 is TGCGCCAGCAGCCAAGTTCCCGGGGAGCTGTTTTTT.

V gene TRBV10-3 combines with J gene TRBJ1-5; D uncertain. CDR3 length equals 13 residues. V lost 6 bases and J lost 2, with 8 bases in between. The germline V gene has CDR1 ENHRY and CDR2 SYGVKD. CDR3 bases: TGTGCCATCAGCAGCTCAGGCAATCAGCCCCAGCATTTT. It codes for CAISSSGNQPQHF.

The chain uses TRBV29-1 and TRBJ2-7; TRBD2 matches 13 bases. The CDR3 totals 16 residues. Germline CDR1 reads SQVTM; CDR2 reads ANQGSEA. V gave up 1 base and J gave up 0 bases; unmatched junction bases: 3. CDR3 bases: TGCAGCGTTGAAGGACTAGCGGGGGGAAGCTCCTACGAGCAGTACTTC. Translating gives CSVEGLAGGSSYEQYF.

The chain recombines TRBV29-1 with TRBJ2-1; 10 nucleotides line up with TRBD2. CDR1 is SQVTM and CDR2 is ANQGSEA in the germline V gene. There are 13 residues in the CDR3. The junction had 2 bases not matched to a gene; V was cut back by 5 bases and J by 4 bases. The CDR3 sequence is CSVSSGGYNEQFF. The DNA of the CDR3 is TGCAGCGTTTCTAGCGGGGGTTACAATGAGCAGTTCTTC.

This sequence joins TRBV7-9 and TRBJ2-1, with 7 bases that match TRBD1. Trimming cost V 6 bases and J 2 bases; bases outside gene matches: 7. CDR3 length: 15 residues. The germline V gene has CDR1 SEHNR and CDR2 FQNEAQ (reference sequence). Here the CDR3 DNA reads TGTGCCAGCAGGGGGGACAGTCGCCCCTACAATGAGCAGTTCTTC. This gives the protein CASRGDSRPYNEQFF.

This sequence joins TRBV7-9 and TRBJ2-3; perhaps D is TRBD1 or TRBD2 (5 bases each). Trimming left V 6 bases short and J 2 bases short, with 18 bases between. The CDR3 has 16 residues. Germline assignment: CDR1 SEHNR and CDR2 FQNEAQ (reference sequence). The CDR3 loop reads CASSPILGAFTDTQYF. DNA for the CDR3: TGTGCCAGCAGTCCAATCCTCGGGGCATTCACAGATACGCAGTATTTT. The full variable domain, in which reference TRBV7-9 and TRBJ2-3 provide the parts outside the CDR3, is DTGVSQNPRHKITKRGQNVTFRCDPISEHNRLYWYRQTLGQGPEFLTYFQNEAQLEKSRLLSDRFSAERPKGSFSTLEIQRTEQGDSAMYLCASSPILGAFTDTQYFGPGTRLTVL.

Remarks on this clone: The sample carries other DNA sequences with the same CDR3. The chain recombines TRBV29-1 with TRBJ2-2; tentatively, D is TRBD1 (5 bases). The germline CDR1 and CDR2 sequences are SQVTM and ANQGSEA. The V end was cut by 4 bases, the J end by 2 bases, with 8 bases between. The CDR3 consists of 13 residues. CDR3 residues: CSVGQINTGELFF. The CDR3 coding sequence is TGCAGCGTTGGACAGATAAACACCGGGGAGCTGTTTTTT.

V is TRBV29-1 and J is TRBJ1-4; TRBD1 matches 9 bases. Germline CDR1 and CDR2: SQVTM and ANQGSEA. V gave up 6 bases and J gave up 7 bases; unmatched junction bases: 9. This CDR3 has 14 amino acids. DNA of the CDR3: TGCAGCGTCGCCTCCGGGACAGGGAGTGAAAAACTGTTTTTT. Its translation is CSVASGTGSEKLFF.

This chain connects TRBV30 to TRBJ2-1, with TRBD2 matching 7 bases. The CDR3 is 15 amino acids. CDR1 is GTSNPN and CDR2 is SVGIG in the germline V gene (reference sequence). V trimming: 4 bases; J trimming: 2 bases; junction bases outside the gene matches: 8. This chain's CDR3 is CAWKGLAETYNEQFF. As DNA, the CDR3 is TGTGCCTGGAAGGGGCTAGCGGAGACCTACAATGAGCAGTTCTTC.

This clone was seen only a few times. The V call is TRBV19, the J call TRBJ2-7; 7 nucleotides line up with TRBD1. The germline gives CDR1 LNHDA, CDR2 SQIVND (reference sequence). The ends lost 3 bases at V and 2 bases at J; junction bases unmatched: 4. This CDR3 comprises 14 residues. The CDR3 DNA reads TGTGCCAGTAGTATCGGACAGGACCCCTACGAGCAGTACTTC. Its protein is CASSIGQDPYEQYF.

The chain joins TRBV29-1 to TRBJ2-1; 9 bases map to TRBD1. This CDR3 region has 14 residues. The germline V gene has CDR1 SQVTM and CDR2 ANQGSEA. Trimming at V came to 3 bases and at J to 9 bases, leaving 9 bases not matched to a gene. Written as DNA, the CDR3 is TGCAGCGTTGATGGGGACAGGGTAGTCGGTGAGCAGTTCTTC. This translates into CSVDGDRVVGEQFF.